Sequencing of this T cell receptor (beta chain) was carried out in a study of CD8+ T cells in alopecia areata. Comment on this clone: What it recognizes is unknown.

cDNA serving as the sequencing template came from extracted, reverse transcribed RNA. Assay: immunoSEQ multiplex PCR; the TCRdb copy retains only in-frame clones and omits some. The table shows some 130,000 clones, with approximately 49% occurring only once. Germline V gene lookup returns CDR1 LNHNV and CDR2 YYDKDF (reference sequence). CDR3 length: 17 residues. Trimming pared 0 bases from V and 7 bases from J, leaving 19 bases between. Study observations and caveats: Scalp samples also yield sequences of resident alphabeta T cells from normal skin.

This receptor was taken from a human donor with alopecia areata. The chain joins TRBV15 to TRBJ2-1; a weak D match, TRBD2 (7 bases). This sample comprised CD8+ T cells sorted from blood, obtained at week 0. The CDR3 loop reads CATSRDSRGGVLNEQFF. Here the CDR3 DNA reads TGTGCCACCAGCAGAGATAGTAGGGGGGGAGTCTTAAATGAGCAGTTCTTC.